This section outlines one T cell receptor (beta chain) sequence together with its context. Its antigen is not identified. CDR1 and CDR2 (germline): MGHRA, YSYEKL. V lost 3 bases to trimming and J lost 7 bases; unmatched junction nucleotides: 7. CDR3 length: 14 amino acids. The method was immunoSEQ multiplex PCR; TCRdb's version includes in-frame clones alone and lacks a portion of them. The sample shows around 220,000 clones, 65% to 85% of them seen only once. These data belong to a study of cytomegalovirus exposure and HLA in healthy donors. Study details: It was reported in a later analysis that the same platform had been used for the 100 to 150 validation repertoires as for the 666 first-cohort repertoires.

The donors were part of the 120-subject validation cohort, which stood apart from the roughly 670-subject first cohort. Study results and limitations: Investigators reported 164 TCR beta chains as tied to cytomegalovirus. Per published reports, the classifier diagnosed cytomegalovirus status with high specificity and sensitivity.

This clonotype was sampled from a woman in her twenties or thirties in good health and CMV-seropositive. The material sequenced was PBMCs. V and J are TRBV4-1 and TRBJ2-7; 9 bases fit TRBD1. CDR3 sequence (DNA): TGCGCCAGCAGCCATCCCGGGACAGGGTATGAGCAGTACTTC. Residues: CASSHPGTGYEQYF.